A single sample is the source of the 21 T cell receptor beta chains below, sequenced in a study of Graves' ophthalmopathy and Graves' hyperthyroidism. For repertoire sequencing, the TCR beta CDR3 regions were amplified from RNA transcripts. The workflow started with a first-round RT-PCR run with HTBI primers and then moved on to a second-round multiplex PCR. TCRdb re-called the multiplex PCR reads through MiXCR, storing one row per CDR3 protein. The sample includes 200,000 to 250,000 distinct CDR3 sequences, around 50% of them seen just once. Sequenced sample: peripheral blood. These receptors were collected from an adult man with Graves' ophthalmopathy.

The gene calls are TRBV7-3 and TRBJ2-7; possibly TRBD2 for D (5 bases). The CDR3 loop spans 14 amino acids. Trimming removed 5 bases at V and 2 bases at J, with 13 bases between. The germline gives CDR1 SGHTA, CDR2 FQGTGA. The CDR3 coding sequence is TGTGCCAGCAGCCCCCGGGGTTCAACCTACGAGCAGTACTTC. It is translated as CASSPRGSTYEQYF.

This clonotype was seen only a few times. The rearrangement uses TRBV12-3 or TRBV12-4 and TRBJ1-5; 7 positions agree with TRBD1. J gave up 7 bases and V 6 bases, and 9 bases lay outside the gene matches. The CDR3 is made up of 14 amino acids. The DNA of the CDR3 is TGTGCCAGCAGCAGACAGGGAAGAGACCAGCCCCAGCATTTT. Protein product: CASSRQGRDQPQHF.

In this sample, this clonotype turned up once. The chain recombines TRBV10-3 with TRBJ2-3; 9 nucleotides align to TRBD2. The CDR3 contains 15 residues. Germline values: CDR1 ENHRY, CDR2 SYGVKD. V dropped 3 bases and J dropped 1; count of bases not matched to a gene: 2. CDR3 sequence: CAISDSSGGTDTQYF. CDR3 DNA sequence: TGTGCCATCAGTGACTCTAGCGGGGGCACAGATACGCAGTATTTT.

CDR3 sequence reads: CASSLALADTQYF. The CDR3 DNA reads TGTGCCAGCAGCTTAGCGTTGGCAGATACGCAGTATTTT. The V gene is TRBV7-2, the J gene TRBJ2-3; D ambiguous. The CDR3 sequence is 13 residues long. Trimming left V 0 bases short and J 4 bases short, with 5 bases between. Per the germline V gene, CDR1 is SGHTA and CDR2 is FQGNSA. Drawing the rest from reference TRBV7-2 and TRBJ2-3, the complete variable domain is GAGVSQSPSNKVTEKGKDVELRCDPISGHTALYWYRQSLGQGLEFLIYFQGNSAPDKSGLPSDRFSAERTGGSVSTLTIQRTQQEDSAVYLCASSLALADTQYFGPGTRLTVL.

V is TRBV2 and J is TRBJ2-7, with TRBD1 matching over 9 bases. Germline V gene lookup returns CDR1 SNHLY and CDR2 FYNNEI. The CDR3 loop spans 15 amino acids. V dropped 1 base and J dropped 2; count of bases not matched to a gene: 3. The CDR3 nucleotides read TGTGCCAGCAGTGAAGTGGGACAGGGTCCCTACGAGCAGTACTTC. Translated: CASSEVGQGPYEQYF.

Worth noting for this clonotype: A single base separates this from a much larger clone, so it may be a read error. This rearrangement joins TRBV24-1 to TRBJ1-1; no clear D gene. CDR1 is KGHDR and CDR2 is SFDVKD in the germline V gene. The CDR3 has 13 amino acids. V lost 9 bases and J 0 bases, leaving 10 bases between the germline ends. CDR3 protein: CATGSSMNTEAFF. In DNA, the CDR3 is TGTGCCACCGGATCCAGCATGAACACTGAAGCTTTCTTT.

The CDR3 is CASSRQGPYMNTEAFF. CDR3 DNA sequence: TGTGCCAGCAGCCGACAGGGACCATACATGAACACTGAAGCTTTCTTT. J is TRBJ1-1 and V is TRBV5-6; 7 nucleotides align to TRBD1. The CDR3 consists of 16 residues. Looked up from germline, CDR1 is SGHDT and CDR2 is YYEEEE. J gave up 0 bases and V 4 bases, and 9 bases lay outside the gene matches.

As DNA, the CDR3 is TGTGCCAGCAGCACGACAGGGGCCGGGGAGCTGTTTTTT. Translating gives CASSTTGAGELFF. V gene TRBV7-2 combines with J gene TRBJ2-2, with 8 bases lining up with TRBD1. Germline CDR1 reads SGHTA; CDR2 reads FQGNSA. This CDR3 comprises 13 residues. With 5 bases clipped from V and 6 bases from J, the junction kept 2 bases outside the gene matches.

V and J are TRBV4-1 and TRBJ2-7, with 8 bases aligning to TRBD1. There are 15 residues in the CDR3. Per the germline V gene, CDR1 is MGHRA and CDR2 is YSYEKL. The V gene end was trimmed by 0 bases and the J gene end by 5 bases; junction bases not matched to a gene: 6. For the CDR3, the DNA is TGCGCCAGCAGCCAAGACGGGACAGGTGCAAACGAGCAGTACTTC. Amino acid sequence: CASSQDGTGANEQYF.

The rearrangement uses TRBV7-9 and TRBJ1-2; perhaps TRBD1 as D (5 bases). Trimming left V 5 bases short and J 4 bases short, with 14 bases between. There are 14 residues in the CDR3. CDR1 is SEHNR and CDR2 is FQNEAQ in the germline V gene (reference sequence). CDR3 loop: CASSEGRELYGYTF. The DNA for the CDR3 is TGTGCCAGCAGCGAAGGCAGGGAACTCTATGGCTACACCTTC. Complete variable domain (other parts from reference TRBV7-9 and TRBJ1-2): DTGVSQNPRHKITKRGQNVTFRCDPISEHNRLYWYRQTLGQGPEFLTYFQNEAQLEKSRLLSDRFSAERPKGSFSTLEIQRTEQGDSAMYLCASSEGRELYGYTFGSGTRLTVV.

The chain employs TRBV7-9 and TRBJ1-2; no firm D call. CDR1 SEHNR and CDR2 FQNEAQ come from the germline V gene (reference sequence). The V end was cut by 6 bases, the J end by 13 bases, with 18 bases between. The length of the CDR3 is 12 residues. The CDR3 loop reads CASSSPTTQPTF. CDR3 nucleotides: TGTGCCAGCAGTTCCCCGACAACTCAGCCCACCTTC.

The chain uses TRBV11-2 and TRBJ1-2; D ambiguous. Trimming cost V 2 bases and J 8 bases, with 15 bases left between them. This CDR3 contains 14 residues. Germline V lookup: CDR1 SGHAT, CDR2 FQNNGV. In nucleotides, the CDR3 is TGTGCCAGCAGCTTAATAGTTCGGGGAGGAGGCTACACCTTC. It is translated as CASSLIVRGGGYTF.

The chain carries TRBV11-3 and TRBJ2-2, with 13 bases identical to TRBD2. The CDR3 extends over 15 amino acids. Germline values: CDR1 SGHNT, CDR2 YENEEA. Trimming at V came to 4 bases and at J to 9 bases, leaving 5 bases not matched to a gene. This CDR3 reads CASSSGLAGDRELFF. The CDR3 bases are TGTGCCAGCAGCTCTGGACTAGCGGGGGACCGGGAGCTGTTTTTT. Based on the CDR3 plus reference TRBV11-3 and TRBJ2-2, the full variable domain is EAGVVQSPRYKIIEKKQPVAFWCNPISGHNTLYWYLQNLGQGPELLIRYENEEAVDDSQLPKDRFSAERLKGVDSTLKIQPAELGDSAVYLCASSSGLAGDRELFFGEGSRLTVL.

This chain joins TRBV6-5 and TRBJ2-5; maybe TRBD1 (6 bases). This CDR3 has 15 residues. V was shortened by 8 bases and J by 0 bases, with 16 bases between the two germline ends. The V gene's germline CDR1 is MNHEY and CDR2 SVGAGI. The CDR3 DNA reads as TGTGCCAGCGGCCCGAATCAGGGGTACCAAGAGACCCAGTACTTC. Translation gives CASGPNQGYQETQYF.

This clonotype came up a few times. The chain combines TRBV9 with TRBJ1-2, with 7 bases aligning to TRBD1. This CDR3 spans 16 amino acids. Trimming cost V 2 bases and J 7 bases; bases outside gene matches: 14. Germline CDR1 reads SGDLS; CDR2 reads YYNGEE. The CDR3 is CASSVLLDRVEGGYTF. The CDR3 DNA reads TGTGCCAGCAGCGTCCTCCTAGACAGGGTCGAGGGTGGCTACACCTTC.

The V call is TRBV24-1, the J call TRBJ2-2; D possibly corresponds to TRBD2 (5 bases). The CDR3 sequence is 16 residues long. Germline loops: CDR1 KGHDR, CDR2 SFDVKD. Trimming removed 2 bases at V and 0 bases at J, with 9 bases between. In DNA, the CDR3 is TGTGCCACCAGTGATTCACGAGGGTCGAACACCGGGGAGCTGTTTTTT. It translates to CATSDSRGSNTGELFF.

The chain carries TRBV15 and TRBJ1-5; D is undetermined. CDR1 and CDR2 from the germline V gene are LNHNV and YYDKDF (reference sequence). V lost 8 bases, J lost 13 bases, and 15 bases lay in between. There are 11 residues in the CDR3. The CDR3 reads CATEAALNQHF. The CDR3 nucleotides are TGTGCCACCGAGGCGGCGCTCAATCAGCATTTT.

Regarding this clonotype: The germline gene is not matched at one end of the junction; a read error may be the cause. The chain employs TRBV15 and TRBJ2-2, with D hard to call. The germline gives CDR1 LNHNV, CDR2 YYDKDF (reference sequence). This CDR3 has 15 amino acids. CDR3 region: CASSLWLNDTGELFF. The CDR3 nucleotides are TGTGCCAGCAGCTTGTGGCTTAACGACACCGGGGAGCTGTTTTTT.

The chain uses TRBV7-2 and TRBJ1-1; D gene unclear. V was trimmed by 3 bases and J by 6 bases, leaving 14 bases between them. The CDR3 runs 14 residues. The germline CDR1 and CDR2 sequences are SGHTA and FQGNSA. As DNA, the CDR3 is TGTGCCAGCAGCTTTGAAGATAGGGTGGCTGAAGCTTTCTTT. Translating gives CASSFEDRVAEAFF.

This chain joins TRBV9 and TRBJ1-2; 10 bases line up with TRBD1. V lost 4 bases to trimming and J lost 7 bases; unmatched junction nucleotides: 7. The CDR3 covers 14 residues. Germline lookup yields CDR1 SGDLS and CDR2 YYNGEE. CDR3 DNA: TGTGCCAGCAGCCCAGAGGGGGACAGGGGTGGCTACACCTTC. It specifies CASSPEGDRGGYTF.

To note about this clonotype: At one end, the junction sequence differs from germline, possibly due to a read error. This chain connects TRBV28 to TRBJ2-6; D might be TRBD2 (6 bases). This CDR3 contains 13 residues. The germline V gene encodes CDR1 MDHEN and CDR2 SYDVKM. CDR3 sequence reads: CVSMREAGNVLTF. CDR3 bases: TGTGTCAGCATGCGGGAAGCGGGCAACGTCCTGACTTTC.